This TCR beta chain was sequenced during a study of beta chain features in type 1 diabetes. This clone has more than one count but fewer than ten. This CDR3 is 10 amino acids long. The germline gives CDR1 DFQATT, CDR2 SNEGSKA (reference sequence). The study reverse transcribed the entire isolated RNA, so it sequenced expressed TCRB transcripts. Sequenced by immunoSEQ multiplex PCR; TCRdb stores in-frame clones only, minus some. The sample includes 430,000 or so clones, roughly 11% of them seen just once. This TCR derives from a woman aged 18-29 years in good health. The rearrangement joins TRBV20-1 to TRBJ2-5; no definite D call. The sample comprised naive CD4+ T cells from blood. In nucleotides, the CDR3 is TGCAAGCCCGGCCAAGAGACCCAGTACTTC. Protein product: CKPGQETQYF.